This TCR beta chain originates from a study of blood T cell repertoires in COVID-19. Study-level background: COVID-19 samples, acute and convalescent, were from the United States, Italy and Spain.

Individuals drawn from about 26 US areas were roughly 18 to 89 years old. Per the original methods: It was from reference gene primer amplification that nucleated cell counts were estimated. Some clones are missing from TCRdb's copy, which holds only in-frame ones; the method was immunoSEQ multiplex PCR. V and J calls plus clone size are reproduced from that table; the DNA served to infer D and trimming. Among hundreds of thousands of clones listed, 86% were seen once. This clone has only one observation. Trimming took 0 bases from V and 2 from J, leaving 14 bases between them. The length of the CDR3 is 16 residues. Germline values: CDR1 SGHRS, CDR2 YFSETQ.

Material: PBMCs or T cells enriched from blood (not recorded which). The V gene is TRBV5-1, the J gene TRBJ1-2, with a tentative D call TRBD1 (6 bases). The receptor's source is a woman in her 50s in a cohort exposed to, infected with or recovered from COVID-19 (not recorded which). The CDR3 protein is CASSLGRGASNYGYTF. CDR3 in DNA: TGCGCCAGCAGCTTGGGCAGGGGAGCCTCCAACTATGGCTACACCTTC.